The sample holds many counts of the clone carrying this T cell receptor beta chain. Researchers amplified the TCR beta CDR3 regions from RNA transcripts. When the TCR CDR3 underwent first-round RT-PCR, the HTBI primer set was used. TCRdb called the multiplex PCR reads again in MiXCR, with one record for every CDR3 protein. Altogether more than 300,000 distinct CDR3 sequences are present, approximately 13% being singletons, with the ten largest covering about 22%. These data belong to a study of T cells in Graves' hyperthyroidism and ophthalmopathy. Clinical symptoms, serum thyroxine and TRAb, thyroid ultrasound and orbital computed tomography together formed the diagnostic basis. This sample holds PBMCs from approximately 9 ml fresh peripheral blood. CDR1 is MDHEN, CDR2 SYDVKM, per germline. Trimming stripped 3 bases from V and 4 bases from J, with 13 bases between. The CDR3 runs to 15 residues.

Sequencing was done on a sample of blood. The V and J genes are TRBV28 and TRBJ1-5; tentative D call: TRBD1 (5 bases). This receptor was obtained from a woman in her twenties or thirties with Graves' hyperthyroidism. In DNA, the CDR3 is TGTGCCAGCAGTTTTGCCTATAGGGGTAATCAGCCCCAGCATTTT. It translates to CASSFAYRGNQPQHF.